This TCR beta chain originates from a study of technical replicates of blood from a handful of donors. Germline trimming cut 0 bases from V and 4 bases from J; bases unmatched to any gene: 9. The germline V gene has CDR1 LGHNA and CDR2 YNFKEQ. The CDR3 is 17 amino acids. Some clones are missing from TCRdb's copy, which holds only in-frame ones; the method was immunoSEQ multiplex PCR. Of around 84,000 clones in the sample, around 97% were seen once. The chain combines TRBV4-2 with TRBJ1-1; 9 positions match TRBD1. Source material: T cells isolated from PBMCs. The source of this sequence is a human donor in good health. The CDR3 DNA reads as TGTGCCAGCAGCCAAGAAGAGGACAGGGGCCATGCCACTGAAGCTTTCTTT. This translates into CASSQEEDRGHATEAFF.